These T cell receptor beta chains were read from a single sample in a study of T-cell reconstitution after alpha-beta-depleted transplantation in children. A single record per CDR3 protein comes from TCRdb applying MiXCR to the PCR reads. Among some 500,000 distinct CDR3 sequences listed, around a third were seen once. The specimen comprised PBMCs from the stem cell graft donor, sampled from the stem cell graft. Receptors originate from a human donor who donated a stem cell graft to a child with aplastic anemia. Each CDR3 is given with its conserved first and last residue. A D gene is named only where the DNA matches it firmly. Clone size is stated in some rows and not others, as once, few, many or a class when expanded.

cdr3_length	v_call	j_call	d_call	clone_size	cdr3_nt	cdr3_aa
15	TRBV7-2	TRBJ2-2	.	.	TGTGCCAGCAGCCTGGGACCCAGGAACACCGGGGAGCTGTTTTTT	CASSLGPRNTGELFF
12	TRBV10-3	TRBJ2-5	.	.	TGTGCCATCAGTCAGCCGAAGGAGACCCAGTACTTC	CAISQPKETQYF
14	TRBV7-2	TRBJ1-2	TRBD1	few	TGTGCCAGCAGCGAGAACGGACAGGGCTATGGCTACACCTTC	CASSENGQGYGYTF
21	TRBV7-2	TRBJ2-5	TRBD2	once	TGTGCCAGCAGCTTAGCTTCTAGGTTTGAAGTGACTAGCGGGAGGGCAGAGACCCAGTACTTC	CASSLASRFEVTSGRAETQYF
14	TRBV4-1	TRBJ2-1	.	once	TGCGCCAGCAGCCAAGACACGGGTTACAATGAGCAGTTCTTC	CASSQDTGYNEQFF
14	TRBV20-1	TRBJ2-2	.	.	TGCAGTACCAGGGACTCCAAGGAAGCCGGGGAGCTGTTTTTT	CSTRDSKEAGELFF
17	TRBV7-8	TRBJ2-2	TRBD2	.	TGTGCCAGCAGCTTAGCGAGTCTAGCGGGGAACACCGGGGAGCTGTTTTTT	CASSLASLAGNTGELFF
12	TRBV5-6	TRBJ2-1	.	.	TGTGCCAGCAGCTTACTAGCACATGAGCAGTTCTTC	CASSLLAHEQFF
15	TRBV11-3	TRBJ2-3	TRBD2	.	TGTGCCAGCAGCCTAAGGGACTACGAGACAGATACGCAGTATTTT	CASSLRDYETDTQYF
15	TRBV12-3/TRBV12-4	TRBJ2-1	TRBD1	many	TGTGCCAGCAGTTTAGGGGGACAGGGGAACAATGAGCAGTTCTTC	CASSLGGQGNNEQFF
13	TRBV18	TRBJ2-3	.	few	TGTGCCAGCTCACCCTCGCTCGCAGATACGCAGTATTTT	CASSPSLADTQYF
11	TRBV29-1	TRBJ1-2	.	few	TGCAGCGTTGGGGACGTAAATGGCTACACCTTC	CSVGDVNGYTF
15	TRBV5-1	TRBJ1-4	.	.	TGCGCCAGCAGCTTGGCCTCGGGGGCGGACGAAAAACTGTTTTTT	CASSLASGADEKLFF
14	TRBV7-8	TRBJ1-2	TRBD1	few	TGTGCCAGCAGCAAACAGGGGGCTAACTATGGCTACACCTTC	CASSKQGANYGYTF
15	TRBV6-2/TRBV6-3	TRBJ2-6	.	few	TGTGCCAGCAGCCAGACAGGAACTGGGGCCAACGTCCTGACTTTC	CASSQTGTGANVLTF
14	TRBV28	TRBJ1-2	.	.	TGTGCCAGCAGTTTGGGGTACAGTGACTATGGCTACACCTTC	CASSLGYSDYGYTF
17	TRBV19	TRBJ2-6	.	few	TGTGCCAGTACCTCTTCGTATGTTGGTGCCGGGGCCAACGTCCTGACTTTC	CASTSSYVGAGANVLTF
12	TRBV6-6	TRBJ1-5	.	few	TGTGCCAGCAGGAGGGGGGATCAGCCCCAGCATTTT	CASRRGDQPQHF
16	TRBV12-3/TRBV12-4	TRBJ2-7	TRBD2	few	TGTGCCAGCAGCCGGATACTAGCGGGAGGGCTTAACGAGCAGTACTTC	CASSRILAGGLNEQYF
13	TRBV12-3/TRBV12-4	TRBJ1-5	.	.	TGTGCCAGCAACTTAGGGGGCAATCAGCCCCAGCATTTT	CASNLGGNQPQHF
15	TRBV11-2	TRBJ2-4	.	few	TGTGCCAGCAGCGCCCCAGACCGCGCCAAAAACATTCAGTACTTC	CASSAPDRAKNIQYF
15	TRBV6-5	TRBJ1-1	TRBD1	.	TGTGCCAGCAGTAACCAAGGGACAGGGAACACTGAAGCTTTCTTT	CASSNQGTGNTEAFF
13	TRBV29-1	TRBJ2-7	.	.	TGCAGCGCTCTAATGACCGATACCTACGAGCAGTACTTC	CSALMTDTYEQYF
15	TRBV11-2	TRBJ2-1	TRBD2	.	TGTGCCAGCAGCTTATCTAGCGGGACCCGGGGTGAGCAGTTCTTC	CASSLSSGTRGEQFF
15	TRBV7-3	TRBJ2-3	.	.	TGTGCCAGCAGCTTTTCGGCCCTTCGCACAGATACGCAGTATTTT	CASSFSALRTDTQYF
13	TRBV12-3/TRBV12-4	TRBJ1-6	.	.	TGTGCCAGCAGCCGAGCGGGGGGATCACCCCTCCACTTT	CASSRAGGSPLHF
16	TRBV27	TRBJ1-1	.	.	TGTGCCAGCAGTTTAAGTGGGACCGGCCAGAACACTGAAGCTTTCTTT	CASSLSGTGQNTEAFF
15	TRBV21-1	TRBJ1-5	.	.	TGTGCCAGCAGCAAAGGGTACAGGGGCAATCAGCCCCAGCATTTT	CASSKGYRGNQPQHF
16	TRBV19	TRBJ2-1	.	few	TGTGCCAGTAGTATCCAGGGGCTAGCGGACTACAATGAGCAGTTCTTC	CASSIQGLADYNEQFF
12	TRBV12-3/TRBV12-4	TRBJ2-1	.	.	TGTGCCAGTAGCACAGGTTTCAATGAGCAGTTCTTC	CASSTGFNEQFF
15	TRBV28	TRBJ2-2	TRBD1	.	TGTGCCAGCAGTCCACAGGGGCGGCACACCGGGGAGCTGTTTTTT	CASSPQGRHTGELFF
15	TRBV18	TRBJ2-1	TRBD1	few	TGTGCCAGCTCACACCGACAGGGGACTTCGAGCGAGCAGTTCTTC	CASSHRQGTSSEQFF
14	TRBV5-1	TRBJ2-5	.	.	TGCGCCAGCAGCTTGCGATACGTTCAAGAGACCCAGTACTTC	CASSLRYVQETQYF
15	TRBV12-3/TRBV12-4	TRBJ1-2	TRBD1	.	TGTGCCAGCAGTTTAGTGGCAGGGGGAGGCTATGGCTACACCTTC	CASSLVAGGGYGYTF
15	TRBV18	TRBJ2-5	.	.	TGTGCCAGCTCACCTGACCAGGGGCCCCAAGAGACCCAGTACTTC	CASSPDQGPQETQYF
13	TRBV6-1	TRBJ2-5	.	.	TGTGCCAGCAGTGAAACTCATCGGGAGACCCAGTACTTC	CASSETHRETQYF
14	TRBV11-3	TRBJ2-7	.	few	TGTGCCAGCAGTTCACGGGCGGAGCCTAACGAGCAGTACTTC	CASSSRAEPNEQYF
13	TRBV18	TRBJ2-1	TRBD1	few	TGTGCCAGCTCACCAGGGACAGGGGATGAGCAGTTCTTC	CASSPGTGDEQFF